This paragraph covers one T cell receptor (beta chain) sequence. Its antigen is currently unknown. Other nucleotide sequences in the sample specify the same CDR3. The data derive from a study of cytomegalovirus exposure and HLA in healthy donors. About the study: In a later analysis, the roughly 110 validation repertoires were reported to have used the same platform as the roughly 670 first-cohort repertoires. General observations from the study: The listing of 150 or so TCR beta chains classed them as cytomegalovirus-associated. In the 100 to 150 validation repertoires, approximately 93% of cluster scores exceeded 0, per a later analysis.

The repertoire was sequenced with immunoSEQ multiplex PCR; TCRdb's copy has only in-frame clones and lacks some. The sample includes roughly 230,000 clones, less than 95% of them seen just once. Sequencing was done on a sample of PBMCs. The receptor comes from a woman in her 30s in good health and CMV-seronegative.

CDR3 residues: CASSFQGAGEQYF. The CDR3 bases are TGTGCCAGCAGTTTTCAGGGGGCAGGCGAGCAGTACTTC. J is TRBJ2-7 and V is TRBV27; 8 nucleotides line up with TRBD1. The junction had 4 bases not matched to a gene; V was cut back by 3 bases and J by 6 bases. Germline CDR1 is MNHEY and CDR2 is SMNVEV (reference sequence). This CDR3 spans 13 amino acids.